The 8 T cell receptor beta chains reported below all come from one sample, sequenced in a study of shared clonotypes between healthy human individuals. Clones were read by immunoSEQ multiplex PCR, and TCRdb kept only the in-frame ones, dropping some. The sample has around 690,000 clones, about 92% seen once. The specimen was memory CD8+ T cells from PBMCs. Subset given: CD45RO+ cells pooled with CCR7-negative TemRA cells. Receptors originate from a man between 18 and 35 years old in good health. Some clones in this sample may be carry-over from other donors' samples.

The chain has TRBV6-1 and TRBJ2-7; 11 nucleotides agree with TRBD2. V dropped 4 bases and J dropped 5; count of bases not matched to a gene: 7. Germline V CDR1 and CDR2: MNHNS, SASEGT. CDR3 length: 15 amino acids. The CDR3 loop reads CASSGLGLAVNEQYF. The CDR3 bases are TGTGCCAGCAGTGGTTTGGGACTAGCGGTAAACGAGCAGTACTTC.

V and J are TRBV18 and TRBJ2-1; no reliable D call. The CDR3 has 16 amino acids. V gave up 2 bases and J gave up 5 bases, with 16 bases separating them. Germline CDR1 and CDR2: KGHSH and LQKENI. CDR3 DNA: TGTGCCAGCTCACCATATCATAGACTCCCGGACAATGAGCAGTTCTTC. Translation gives CASSPYHRLPDNEQFF.

The sample holds one count of this clone. The chain has TRBV2 and TRBJ2-5; 14 bases agree with TRBD2. The germline V gene has CDR1 SNHLY and CDR2 FYNNEI. V lost 6 bases to trimming and J lost 4 bases; unmatched junction nucleotides: 4. The CDR3 is made up of 15 amino acids. Here the CDR3 DNA reads TGTGCCAGCAGAATAGGGACTAGCGGGAGAGAGACCCAGTACTTC. Translating it yields CASRIGTSGRETQYF.

This chain joins TRBV19 and TRBJ2-5, with D perhaps matching TRBD2 (6 bases). Germline CDR1 is LNHDA and CDR2 is SQIVND (reference sequence). V was cut by 6 bases and J by 2 bases, with 22 bases left in between. This CDR3 region has 17 residues. CDR3 region: CASSRVGGGEIQETQYF. The CDR3 coding sequence is TGTGCCAGTAGCCGTGTCGGGGGAGGTGAGATACAAGAGACCCAGTACTTC. Together with reference TRBV19 and TRBJ2-5, the CDR3 gives the full variable domain: DGGITQSPKYLFRKEGQNVTLSCEQNLNHDAMYWYRQDPGQGLRLIYYSQIVNDFQKGDIAEGYSVSREKKESFPLTVTSAQKNPTAFYLCASSRVGGGEIQETQYFGPGTRLLVL.

The V gene is TRBV7-2, the J gene TRBJ2-2; D ambiguous. The CDR3 loop spans 17 amino acids. Per the germline V gene, CDR1 is SGHTA and CDR2 is FQGNSA. V was cut by 5 bases and J by 6 bases, with 22 bases left in between. The CDR3 DNA is TGTGCCAGCAGCCTAGGAATTAATAAAAGGTTTCCCGGGGAGCTGTTTTTT. Translation gives CASSLGINKRFPGELFF.

V gene TRBV27 combines with J gene TRBJ1-5; no clear D. The V end was cut by 2 bases, the J end by 7 bases, with 12 bases between. The CDR3 loop spans 14 amino acids. Germline CDR1 and CDR2: MNHEY and SMNVEV (reference sequence). The chain's CDR3 is CASSLTGPGQPQHF. Here the CDR3 DNA reads TGTGCCAGCAGTTTAACCGGGCCGGGCCAGCCCCAGCATTTT.

The V call is TRBV27, the J call TRBJ1-6, with D hard to call. With 3 bases removed from V and 1 base from J, the gap between germline ends came to 1 base. The germline V gene encodes CDR1 MNHEY and CDR2 SMNVEV (reference sequence). There are 13 residues in the CDR3. CDR3 DNA: TGTGCCAGCAGTTTGTCCTATAATTCACCCCTCCACTTT. Its protein is CASSLSYNSPLHF.

The rearrangement links TRBV30 to TRBJ1-5; D is undetermined. The CDR3 spans 17 residues. The germline V and J ends were trimmed by 0 bases and 5 bases, with 20 bases remaining between them. The germline V gene encodes CDR1 GTSNPN and CDR2 SVGIG (reference sequence). CDR3 coding DNA: TGTGCCTGGAGTGTACAAGGCAGGTGGTCTGGGTATCAGCCCCAGCATTTT. Amino acids: CAWSVQGRWSGYQPQHF. The full variable domain, in which reference TRBV30 and TRBJ1-5 provide the parts outside the CDR3, is SQTIHQWPATLVQPVGSPLSLECTVEGTSNPNLYWYRQAAGRGLQLLFYSVGIGQISSEVPQNLSASRPQDRQFILSSKKLLLSDSGFYLCAWSVQGRWSGYQPQHFGDGTRLSIL.